The 20 T cell receptor beta chains below come from one sample, sequenced in a study of T cell responses to AZD1222 COVID-19 vaccine. Here immunoSEQ multiplex PCR was the method, and the copy in TCRdb shows in-frame clones only, minus some. The sample lists about 100,000 clones, about nine tenths occurring once. The sample consisted of peripheral blood, taken on day 0 of AZD1222 vaccination. These receptors came from an adult in good health.

V usage is TRBV18 and J usage is TRBJ1-4; the D gene is possibly TRBD1 (6 bases). V was clipped by 3 bases and J by 0 bases, with 8 bases between them. The CDR3 runs to 15 residues. Germline assignment: CDR1 KGHSH and CDR2 LQKENI. The CDR3 reads CASSPRTATNEKLFF. The DNA for the CDR3 is TGTGCCAGCTCACCCCGGACAGCAACTAATGAAAAACTGTTTTTT.

The V gene is TRBV19, the J gene TRBJ1-2; possibly TRBD1 for D (6 bases). Germline-derived CDR1 and CDR2 are LNHDA and SQIVND (reference sequence). Between the trimmed V and J ends, which lost 3 bases and 2 bases, there was a span of 19 bases. CDR3 length equals 17 residues. This chain's CDR3 is CASSITRGSDSNYGYTF. The CDR3 DNA reads TGTGCCAGTAGTATTACGAGGGGGAGTGACAGCAACTATGGCTACACCTTC. Based on the CDR3 plus reference TRBV19 and TRBJ1-2, the full variable domain is DGGITQSPKYLFRKEGQNVTLSCEQNLNHDAMYWYRQDPGQGLRLIYYSQIVNDFQKGDIAEGYSVSREKKESFPLTVTSAQKNPTAFYLCASSITRGSDSNYGYTFGSGTRLTVV.

The chain carries TRBV3-1 (or the pseudogene TRBV3-2) and TRBJ2-1; the match to TRBD2 covers 7 bases. The CDR3 spans 17 residues. Unmatched junction bases numbered 9, after V lost 4 bases and J lost 0 bases. From germline, CDR1 is LGHDT and CDR2 YNNKEL (reference sequence). The chain's CDR3 is CASSRGGDASSYNEQFF. Written as DNA, the CDR3 is TGTGCCAGCAGCCGGGGAGGGGACGCAAGCTCCTACAATGAGCAGTTCTTC.

To note about this clone: The junction and the germline gene differ at one end; a read error may be behind it. The chain recombines TRBV20-1 with TRBJ2-7, with 7 bases fitting TRBD1. The V gene's germline CDR1 is DFQATT and CDR2 SNEGSKA (reference sequence). The CDR3 is 10 residues long. CDR3: CSAIAGTATF. The CDR3 DNA follows: TGCAGTGCCATTGCCGGGACAGCGACTTTC.

The V and J genes are TRBV27 and TRBJ1-1, with D perhaps matching TRBD1 (6 bases). The germline V gene encodes CDR1 MNHEY and CDR2 SMNVEV (reference sequence). V was cut by 6 bases and J by 11 bases, with 25 bases left in between. This CDR3 contains 15 residues. CDR3 loop: CASSPSAGERFWAFF. Written as DNA, the CDR3 is TGTGCCAGCAGCCCGTCGGCAGGGGAGAGGTTTTGGGCTTTCTTT.

The chain recombines TRBV2 with TRBJ1-2; D uncertain. The CDR3 loop spans 11 amino acids. Between the trimmed V and J ends, which lost 3 bases and 4 bases, there was a span of 3 bases. Germline V gene lookup returns CDR1 SNHLY and CDR2 FYNNEI. CDR3 region: CASSDIYGYTF. CDR3 nucleotides: TGTGCCAGCAGTGATATCTATGGCTACACCTTC. Full variable domain (rest looked up from reference TRBV2 and TRBJ1-2): EPEVTQTPSHQVTQMGQEVILRCVPISNHLYFYWYRQILGQKVEFLVSFYNNEISEKSEIFDDQFSVERPDGSNFTLKIRSTKLEDSAMYFCASSDIYGYTFGSGTRLTVV.

The chain recombines TRBV4-1 with TRBJ2-7; D may be TRBD1 (6 bases). Trimming shortened V by 0 bases and J by 3 bases, and 18 bases separated the two germline ends. Germline CDR1 reads MGHRA; CDR2 reads YSYEKL. The CDR3 length is 17 residues. The CDR3 here is CASSQDLKQGLLYEQYF. The CDR3, as DNA: TGCGCCAGCAGCCAAGACCTTAAACAGGGTTTGCTCTACGAGCAGTACTTC.

The chain has TRBV7-2 and TRBJ1-3, with 9 bases fitting TRBD1. This CDR3 region has 14 residues. From germline, CDR1 is SGHTA and CDR2 FQGNSA. The V gene end was trimmed by 5 bases and the J gene end by 5 bases; junction bases not matched to a gene: 4. The CDR3 loop is CASSPGTGRNTIYF. The CDR3 DNA sequence: TGTGCCAGCAGCCCCGGGACAGGGAGAAACACCATATATTTT.

The rearrangement links TRBV2 to TRBJ1-6; 11 bases are shared with TRBD1. Trimming took 7 bases from V and 9 from J; bases not matched to a gene: 8. CDR1 and CDR2 from the germline V gene are SNHLY and FYNNEI. This CDR3 contains 15 residues. The CDR3, as DNA: TGTGCCAGCAAGGACAGGGGGCGCCTTGGTTCACCCCTCCACTTT. Its protein product is CASKDRGRLGSPLHF.

This clone occurred once. The chain has TRBV6-5 and TRBJ1-2; no reliable D call. CDR3 length equals 11 residues. V lost 7 bases to trimming and J lost 4 bases, with 7 bases between them. Germline V gene data show CDR1 as MNHEY and CDR2 as SVGAGI. CDR3 sequence (DNA): TGTGCCAGCATGGCCGCCTATGGCTACACCTTC. Amino acids: CASMAAYGYTF.

The sample holds one count of this clone. The chain couples TRBV6-5 to TRBJ1-3; the match to TRBD1 covers 7 bases. V trimming: 7 bases; J trimming: 0 bases; junction bases outside the gene matches: 3. Looked up from germline, CDR1 is MNHEY and CDR2 is SVGAGI. This CDR3 contains 14 residues. This CDR3 is CASTTGTSGNTIYF. The CDR3 DNA reads TGTGCCAGCACGACAGGGACCTCTGGAAACACCATATATTTT.

This chain uses TRBV27 with TRBJ1-1; D possibly corresponds to TRBD1 (5 bases). CDR1 is MNHEY and CDR2 is SMNVEV in the germline V gene (reference sequence). This CDR3 has 15 amino acids. V lost 7 bases and J 7 bases, leaving 22 bases between the germline ends. For the CDR3, the DNA is TGTGCCAGCACGTCCCCCGGAACGGGGCAGGGTGAAGCTTTCTTT. This encodes CASTSPGTGQGEAFF.

The rearrangement uses TRBV6-4 and TRBJ2-1; D gene unclear. The CDR3 extends over 11 amino acids. V lost 5 bases to trimming and J lost 4 bases, with 3 bases between them. Germline V CDR1 and CDR2: MRHNA, SNTAGT. CDR3 sequence reads: CASSRYNEQFF. For the CDR3, the DNA is TGTGCCAGCAGTCGATACAATGAGCAGTTCTTC.

This chain joins TRBV19 and TRBJ1-3; 10 bases match TRBD1. The V segment lost 3 bases and the J segment 9 bases; nucleotides outside the gene matches: 2. The germline CDR1 and CDR2 sequences are LNHDA and SQIVND (reference sequence). The CDR3 extends over 13 amino acids. The CDR3: CASSIRDRGTIYF. The DNA of the CDR3 is TGTGCCAGTAGTATCCGGGACAGGGGCACCATATATTTT.

The chain is built from TRBV24-1 and TRBJ2-3; perhaps TRBD1 as D (5 bases). The ends were cut back, 2 bases at V and 10 bases at J, with 6 bases in the middle. Germline loops: CDR1 KGHDR, CDR2 SFDVKD. This CDR3 contains 11 residues. The CDR3 DNA is TGTGCCACCAGTGATTCCAGGGCGCAGTATTTT. This sequence encodes CATSDSRAQYF.

The J gene is TRBJ1-6, the V gene TRBV3-1 (or the pseudogene TRBV3-2); 7 positions agree with TRBD1. The J segment lost 8 bases and the V segment lost 3 bases, leaving 1 base of the junction unmatched. Per germline, CDR1 LGHDT and CDR2 YNNKEL (reference sequence). This CDR3 comprises 13 residues. CDR3 region: CASSQQGDSPLHF. In nucleotides, the CDR3 is TGTGCCAGCAGCCAGCAGGGGGATTCACCCCTCCACTTT.

The V gene is TRBV19, the J gene TRBJ2-7; unclear D gene. CDR1 LNHDA and CDR2 SQIVND come from the germline V gene (reference sequence). Trimming cost V 5 bases and J 2 bases, with 13 bases left between them. The CDR3 is made up of 14 amino acids. CDR3 amino acids: CASSSHLPPYEQYF. Here the CDR3 DNA reads TGTGCCAGTAGTTCTCACCTTCCCCCCTACGAGCAGTACTTC. Looking up the rest from reference TRBV19 and TRBJ2-7 gives the full variable domain: DGGITQSPKYLFRKEGQNVTLSCEQNLNHDAMYWYRQDPGQGLRLIYYSQIVNDFQKGDIAEGYSVSREKKESFPLTVTSAQKNPTAFYLCASSSHLPPYEQYFGPGTRLTVT.

This rearrangement joins TRBV9 to TRBJ2-1, with TRBD1 identical over 8 bases. V gave up 4 bases and J gave up 6 bases; unmatched junction bases: 6. Per the germline V gene, CDR1 is SGDLS and CDR2 is YYNGEE. This CDR3 has 14 residues. The CDR3 DNA follows: TGTGCCAGCAGCCCCAGGACAGGGAGCAATGAGCAGTTCTTC. Amino acid sequence: CASSPRTGSNEQFF. Together with reference TRBV9 and TRBJ2-1, the CDR3 gives the full variable domain: DSGVTQTPKHLITATGQRVTLRCSPRSGDLSVYWYQQSLDQGLQFLIQYYNGEERAKGNILERFSAQQFPDLHSELNLSSLELGDSALYFCASSPRTGSNEQFFGPGTRLTVL.

V usage is TRBV10-3 and J usage is TRBJ1-1; D perhaps matches TRBD1 (6 bases). The CDR3 spans 17 residues. The germline V and J ends were trimmed by 5 bases and 4 bases, with 23 bases remaining between them. CDR1 and CDR2 (germline): ENHRY, SYGVKD. CDR3 sequence: CAISIVRGNAQGTEAFF. CDR3 DNA sequence: TGTGCCATCAGTATAGTCCGGGGCAATGCACAGGGCACTGAAGCTTTCTTT.

As for this clone: Other nucleotide sequences from this sample produce the same CDR3. The rearrangement links TRBV7-9 to TRBJ2-7; D uncertain. The CDR3 contains 12 residues. The germline V gene has CDR1 SEHNR and CDR2 FQNEAQ (reference sequence). Trimming took 5 bases from V and 3 from J, leaving 8 bases between them. The CDR3 is CASSAGLYEQYF. The DNA for the CDR3 is TGTGCCAGCAGCGCTGGGCTCTACGAGCAGTACTTC.